This T cell receptor (beta chain) was sequenced in a study of CXCR3-negative and CXCR3-positive naive CD8 T cells. Study observations and caveats: Relative to CXCR3-negative naive cells, CXCR3-positive naive cells had more hydrophobic TRB CDR3s.

TRB cDNA was prepared as libraries by UMI-labeled 5' RACE. TCRdb re-called the 5' RACE reads; one entry per CDR3 protein, DNA not given. This table lists approximately 100,000 distinct CDR3 sequences. Regarding this clonotype: Its antigen is still unknown.

The V gene's germline CDR1 is GTSNPN and CDR2 SVGIG (reference sequence). CDR3 length: 13 amino acids. The receptor comes from a human donor in good health. Some clones in this sample may be carry-over from other donors' samples. The chain has TRBV30 and TRBJ2-3. The sample consisted of naive CXCR3+ CD8+ T cells from blood. Specified subset: CD45RO-CCR7+CD27+CD95- naive CD8+ T cells expressing CXCR3 (TNR3+). This chain's CDR3 is CAWRRDSTDTQYF.